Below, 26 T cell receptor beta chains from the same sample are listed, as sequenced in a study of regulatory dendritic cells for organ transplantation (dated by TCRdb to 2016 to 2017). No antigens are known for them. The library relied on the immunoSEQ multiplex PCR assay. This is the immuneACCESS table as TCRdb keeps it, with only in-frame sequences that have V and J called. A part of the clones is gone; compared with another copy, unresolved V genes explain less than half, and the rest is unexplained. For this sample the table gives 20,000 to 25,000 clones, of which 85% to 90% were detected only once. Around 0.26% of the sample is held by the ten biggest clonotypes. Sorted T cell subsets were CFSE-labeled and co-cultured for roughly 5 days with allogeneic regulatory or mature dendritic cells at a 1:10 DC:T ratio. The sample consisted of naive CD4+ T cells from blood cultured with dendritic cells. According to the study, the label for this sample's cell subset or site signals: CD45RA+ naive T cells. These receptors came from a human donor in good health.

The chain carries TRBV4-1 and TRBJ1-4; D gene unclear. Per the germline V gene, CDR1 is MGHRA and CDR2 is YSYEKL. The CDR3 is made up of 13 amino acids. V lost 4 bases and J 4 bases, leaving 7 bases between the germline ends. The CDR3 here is CASSPVDNEKLFF. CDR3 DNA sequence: TGCGCCAGCAGCCCAGTCGATAATGAAAAACTGTTTTTT.

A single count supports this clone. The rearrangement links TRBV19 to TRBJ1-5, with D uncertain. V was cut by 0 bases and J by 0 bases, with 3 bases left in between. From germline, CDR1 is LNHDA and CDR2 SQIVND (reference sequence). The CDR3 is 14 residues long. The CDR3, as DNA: TGTGCCAGTAGTATAGAATATAGCAATCAGCCCCAGCATTTT. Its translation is CASSIEYSNQPQHF.

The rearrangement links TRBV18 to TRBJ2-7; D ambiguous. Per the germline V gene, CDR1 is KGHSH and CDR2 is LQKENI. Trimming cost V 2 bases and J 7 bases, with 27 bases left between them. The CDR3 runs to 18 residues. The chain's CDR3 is CASSPRAGAAVLPWEQYF. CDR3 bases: TGTGCCAGCTCACCAAGGGCAGGCGCGGCGGTCCTCCCTTGGGAGCAGTACTTC.

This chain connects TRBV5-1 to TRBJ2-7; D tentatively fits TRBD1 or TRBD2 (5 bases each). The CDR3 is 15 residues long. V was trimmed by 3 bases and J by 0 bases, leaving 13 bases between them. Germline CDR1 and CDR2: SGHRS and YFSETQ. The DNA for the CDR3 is TGCGCCAGCAGCTCTTTATGGGGGAGCTCCTACGAGCAGTACTTC. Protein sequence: CASSSLWGSSYEQYF.

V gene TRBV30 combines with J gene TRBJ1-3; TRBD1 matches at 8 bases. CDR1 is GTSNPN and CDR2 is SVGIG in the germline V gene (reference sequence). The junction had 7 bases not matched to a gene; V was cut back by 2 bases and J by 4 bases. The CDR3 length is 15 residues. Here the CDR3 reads CAWSWPGGSGNTIYF. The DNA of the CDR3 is TGTGCCTGGAGTTGGCCAGGGGGCTCCGGAAACACCATATATTTT.

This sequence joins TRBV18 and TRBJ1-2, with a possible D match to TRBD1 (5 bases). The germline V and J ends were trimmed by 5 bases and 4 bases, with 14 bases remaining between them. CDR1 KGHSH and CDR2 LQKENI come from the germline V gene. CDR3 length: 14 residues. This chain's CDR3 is CASSGFDSSYGYTF. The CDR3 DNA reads TGTGCCAGCTCAGGATTTGACAGTTCCTATGGCTACACCTTC.

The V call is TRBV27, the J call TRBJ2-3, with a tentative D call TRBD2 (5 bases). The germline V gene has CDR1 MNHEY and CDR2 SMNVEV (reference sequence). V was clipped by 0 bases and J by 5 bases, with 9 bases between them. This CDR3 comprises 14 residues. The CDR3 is CASSLSSAGDTQYF. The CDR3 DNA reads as TGTGCCAGCAGTTTATCGTCGGCGGGAGATACGCAGTATTTT.

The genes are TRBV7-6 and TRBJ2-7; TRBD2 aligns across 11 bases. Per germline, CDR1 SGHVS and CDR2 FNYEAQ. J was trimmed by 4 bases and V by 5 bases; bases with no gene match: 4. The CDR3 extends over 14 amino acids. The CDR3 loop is CASSLSGREYEQYF. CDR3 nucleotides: TGTGCCAGCAGCCTTAGCGGGAGGGAGTACGAGCAGTACTTC. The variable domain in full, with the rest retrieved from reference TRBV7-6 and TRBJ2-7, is GAGVSQSPRYKVTKRGQDVALRCDPISGHVSLYWYRQALGQGPEFLTYFNYEAQQDKSGLPNDRFSAERPEGSISTLTIQRTEQRDSAMYRCASSLSGREYEQYFGPGTRLTVT.

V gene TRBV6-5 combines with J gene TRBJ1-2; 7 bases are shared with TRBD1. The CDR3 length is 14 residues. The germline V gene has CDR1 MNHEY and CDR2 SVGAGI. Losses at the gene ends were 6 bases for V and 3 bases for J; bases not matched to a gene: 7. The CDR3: CASSPDRDDYGYTF. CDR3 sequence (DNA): TGTGCCAGCAGCCCCGACAGGGACGACTATGGCTACACCTTC.

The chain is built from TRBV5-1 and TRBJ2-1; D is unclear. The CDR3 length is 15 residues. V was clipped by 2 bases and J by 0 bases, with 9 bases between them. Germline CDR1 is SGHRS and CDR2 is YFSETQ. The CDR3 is CASSFSMSSYNEQFF. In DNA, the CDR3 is TGCGCCAGCAGCTTTTCAATGAGCTCCTACAATGAGCAGTTCTTC. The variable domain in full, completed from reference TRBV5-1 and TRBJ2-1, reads KAGVTQTPRYLIKTRGQQVTLSCSPISGHRSVSWYQQTPGQGLQFLFEYFSETQRNKGNFPGRFSGRQFSNSRSEMNVSTLELGDSALYLCASSFSMSSYNEQFFGPGTRLTVL.

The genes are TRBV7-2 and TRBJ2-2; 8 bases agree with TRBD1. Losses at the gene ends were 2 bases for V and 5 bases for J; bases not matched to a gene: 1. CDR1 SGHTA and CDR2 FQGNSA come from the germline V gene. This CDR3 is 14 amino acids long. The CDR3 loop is CASSLRTGTGELFF. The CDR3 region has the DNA TGTGCCAGCAGCTTACGGACAGGGACCGGGGAGCTGTTTTTT.

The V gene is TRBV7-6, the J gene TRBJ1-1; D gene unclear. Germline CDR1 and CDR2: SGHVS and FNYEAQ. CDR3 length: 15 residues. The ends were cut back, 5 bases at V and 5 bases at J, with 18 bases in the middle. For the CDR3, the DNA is TGTGCCAGCAGCGCGCCTCGCGGTGTGTGGACTGAAGCTTTCTTT. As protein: CASSAPRGVWTEAFF.

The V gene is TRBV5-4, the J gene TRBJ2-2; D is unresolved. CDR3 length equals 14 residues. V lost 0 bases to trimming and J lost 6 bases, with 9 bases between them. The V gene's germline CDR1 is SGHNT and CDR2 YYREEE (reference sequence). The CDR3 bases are TGTGCCAGCAGCTTGGAGTCTAGGGCCGGGGAGCTGTTTTTT. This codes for CASSLESRAGELFF.

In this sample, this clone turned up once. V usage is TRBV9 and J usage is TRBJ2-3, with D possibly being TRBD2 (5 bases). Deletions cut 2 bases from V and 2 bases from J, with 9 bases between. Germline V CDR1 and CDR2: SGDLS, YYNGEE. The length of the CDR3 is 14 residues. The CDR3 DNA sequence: TGTGCCAGCAGCGTTGGGAGTTACACAGATACGCAGTATTTT. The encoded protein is CASSVGSYTDTQYF.

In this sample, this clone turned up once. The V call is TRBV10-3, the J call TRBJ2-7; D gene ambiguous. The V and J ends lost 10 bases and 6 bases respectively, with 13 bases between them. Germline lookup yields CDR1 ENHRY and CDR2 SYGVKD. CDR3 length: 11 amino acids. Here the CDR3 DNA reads TGTGCCACCGGAGTGGGAAGCGAGCAGTACTTC. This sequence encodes CATGVGSEQYF.

CDR3 sequence (DNA): TGTGCCAGCATAACGGACAGGGGCTATGGCTACACCTTC. It yields the protein CASITDRGYGYTF. The rearrangement links TRBV2 to TRBJ1-2; 9 bases agree with TRBD1. Trimming took 7 bases from V and 4 from J; bases not matched to a gene: 4. CDR3 length equals 13 residues. Germline CDR1 is SNHLY and CDR2 is FYNNEI.

CDR3 sequence: CACSRSLGKAEAFF. CDR3 in DNA: TGTGCCTGCTCAAGGTCCCTCGGGAAAGCGGAAGCTTTCTTT. The chain links TRBV2 to TRBJ1-1; D ambiguous. Trimming shortened V by 11 bases and J by 8 bases, and 24 bases separated the two germline ends. From germline, CDR1 is SNHLY and CDR2 FYNNEI. This CDR3 spans 14 amino acids.

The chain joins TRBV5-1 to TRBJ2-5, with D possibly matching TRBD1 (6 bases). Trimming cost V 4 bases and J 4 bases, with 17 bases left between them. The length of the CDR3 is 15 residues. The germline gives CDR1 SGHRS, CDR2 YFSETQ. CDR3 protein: CASSPQTGNRETQYF. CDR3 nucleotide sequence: TGCGCCAGCAGCCCTCAAACAGGGAACCGAGAGACCCAGTACTTC.

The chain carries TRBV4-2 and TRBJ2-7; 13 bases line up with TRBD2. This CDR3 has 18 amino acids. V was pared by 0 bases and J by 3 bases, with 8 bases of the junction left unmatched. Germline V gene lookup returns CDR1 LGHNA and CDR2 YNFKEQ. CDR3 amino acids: CASSQDPLLAGGSYEQYF. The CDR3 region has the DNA TGTGCCAGCAGCCAAGATCCCCTACTAGCGGGAGGGAGCTACGAGCAGTACTTC.

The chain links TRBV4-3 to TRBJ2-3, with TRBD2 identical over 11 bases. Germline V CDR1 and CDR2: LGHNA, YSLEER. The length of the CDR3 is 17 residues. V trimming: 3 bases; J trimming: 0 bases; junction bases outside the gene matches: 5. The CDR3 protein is CASSQGTSGESTDTQYF. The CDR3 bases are TGCGCCAGCAGCCAGGGGACTAGCGGAGAAAGCACAGATACGCAGTATTTT.

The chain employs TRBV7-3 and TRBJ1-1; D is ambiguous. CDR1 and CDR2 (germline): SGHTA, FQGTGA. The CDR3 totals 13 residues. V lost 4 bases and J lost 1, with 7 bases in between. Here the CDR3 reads CASSSTPNTEAFF. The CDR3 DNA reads TGTGCCAGCAGCTCGACACCGAACACTGAAGCTTTCTTT.

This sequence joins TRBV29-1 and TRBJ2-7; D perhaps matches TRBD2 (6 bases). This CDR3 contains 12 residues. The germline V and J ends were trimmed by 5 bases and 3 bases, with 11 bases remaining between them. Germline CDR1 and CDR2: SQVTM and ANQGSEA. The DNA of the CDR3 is TGCAGCGTTATCCTGGGGGGCTACGAGCAGTACTTC. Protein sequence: CSVILGGYEQYF.

The CDR3 loop reads CASTTGSFNQPQHF. As DNA, the CDR3 is TGTGCCAGTACGACAGGCTCTTTCAATCAGCCCCAGCATTTT. This sequence joins TRBV19 and TRBJ1-5, with D possibly being TRBD1 (6 bases). The CDR3 runs to 14 residues. V shed 7 bases and J shed 3 bases, with 13 bases lying between them. Germline values: CDR1 LNHDA, CDR2 SQIVND (reference sequence).

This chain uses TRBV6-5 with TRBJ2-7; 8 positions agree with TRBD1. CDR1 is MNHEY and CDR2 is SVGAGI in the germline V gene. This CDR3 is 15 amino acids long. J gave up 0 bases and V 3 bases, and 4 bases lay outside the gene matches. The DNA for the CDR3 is TGTGCCAGCAGTTATACAGGGGGGAACTCCTACGAGCAGTACTTC. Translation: CASSYTGGNSYEQYF.

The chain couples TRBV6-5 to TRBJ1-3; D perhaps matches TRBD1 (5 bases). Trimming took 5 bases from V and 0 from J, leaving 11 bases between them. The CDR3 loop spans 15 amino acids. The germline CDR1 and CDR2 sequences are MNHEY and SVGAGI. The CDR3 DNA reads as TGTGCCAGCAGTCACCAGACAGACTCTGGAAACACCATATATTTT. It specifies CASSHQTDSGNTIYF.

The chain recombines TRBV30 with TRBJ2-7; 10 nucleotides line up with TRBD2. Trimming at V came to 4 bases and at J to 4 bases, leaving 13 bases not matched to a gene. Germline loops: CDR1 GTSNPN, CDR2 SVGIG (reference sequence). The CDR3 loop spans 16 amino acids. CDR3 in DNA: TGTGCCTGGACCAGTCCCAGGACTAGCGGACGGTACGAGCAGTACTTC. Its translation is CAWTSPRTSGRYEQYF. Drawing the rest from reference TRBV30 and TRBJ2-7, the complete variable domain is SQTIHQWPATLVQPVGSPLSLECTVEGTSNPNLYWYRQAAGRGLQLLFYSVGIGQISSEVPQNLSASRPQDRQFILSSKKLLLSDSGFYLCAWTSPRTSGRYEQYFGPGTRLTVT.